The 14 T cell receptor beta chains below were found in one sample sequenced in a study of cytomegalovirus exposure and HLA in healthy donors (dated by TCRdb to the late 2010s). Libraries came from the immunoSEQ multiplex PCR assay. TCRdb's version of the immuneACCESS table is confined to in-frame rearrangements and falls short of the full clone set. An unresolved V gene accounts for under half of the shortfall where checked; the remainder is of unknown origin. The sample table shows some 150,000 clones, and about 86% are seen once. The ten largest clones take up about 22% of the sample. Sequencing used PBMCs. The source of these receptors is a man aged 18 to 29 in good health and CMV-seropositive.

The V call is TRBV4-3, the J call TRBJ2-2, with D perhaps matching TRBD1 (6 bases). Germline lookup yields CDR1 LGHNA and CDR2 YSLEER. This CDR3 has 13 amino acids. Trimming took 0 bases from V and 8 from J, leaving 7 bases between them. The CDR3 region is CASSQEQGGELFF. The CDR3 DNA reads as TGCGCCAGCAGCCAAGAACAGGGTGGGGAGCTGTTTTTT.

This clone was counted a single time. This rearrangement joins TRBV30 to TRBJ2-7, with 9 bases lining up with TRBD1. V lost 5 bases to trimming and J lost 5 bases; unmatched junction nucleotides: 4. Germline CDR1 and CDR2: GTSNPN and SVGIG (reference sequence). This CDR3 is built from 12 residues. The CDR3 DNA reads as TGTGCCTGGGAAGACAGGGGGGACGAGCAGTACTTC. It specifies CAWEDRGDEQYF.

The genes are TRBV6-6 and TRBJ2-5; possible D gene TRBD1, 6 bases. Trimming pared 2 bases from V and 3 bases from J, leaving 7 bases between. From germline, CDR1 is MNHNY and CDR2 SVGAGI (reference sequence). This CDR3 contains 13 residues. CDR3 coding DNA: TGTGCCAGCAGTTACGGACAGAAAGAGACCCAGTACTTC. Amino acids: CASSYGQKETQYF.

This rearrangement joins TRBV30 to TRBJ1-1, with a possible D match to TRBD1 (5 bases). The CDR3 sequence is 13 residues long. The germline CDR1 and CDR2 sequences are GTSNPN and SVGIG (reference sequence). V lost 2 bases, J lost 7 bases, and 14 bases lay in between. This chain's CDR3 is CAWSRSGIDEAFF. The CDR3 nucleotides are TGTGCCTGGAGTCGGTCAGGGATTGATGAAGCTTTCTTT.

The chain has TRBV5-6 and TRBJ2-7, with TRBD2 matching over 8 bases. V lost 4 bases, J lost 4 bases, and 10 bases stayed unmatched. CDR1 and CDR2 from the germline V gene are SGHDT and YYEEEE. The CDR3 contains 15 residues. The DNA for the CDR3 is TGTGCCAGCAGCCGCGGGGGGACTAGAGATTACGAGCAGTACTTC. Translated: CASSRGGTRDYEQYF.

V is TRBV7-3 and J is TRBJ1-1; 10 nucleotides align to TRBD1. Germline V gene lookup returns CDR1 SGHTA and CDR2 FQGTGA. Trimming cost V 5 bases and J 4 bases; bases outside gene matches: 10. CDR3 length equals 16 residues. The CDR3: CASSATGTGDGTEAFF. The DNA for the CDR3 is TGTGCCAGCAGCGCAACCGGGACAGGGGACGGCACTGAAGCTTTCTTT.

This clone has a single count. The chain links TRBV9 to TRBJ1-4; no firm D call. In germline, CDR1 is SGDLS, CDR2 YYNGEE. V lost 2 bases and J lost 5, with 10 bases in between. The CDR3 totals 14 residues. The CDR3 DNA is TGTGCCAGCAGCGTGAGAGGGAAAAATGAAAAACTGTTTTTT. Amino acid sequence: CASSVRGKNEKLFF.

The chain joins TRBV5-4 to TRBJ2-1, with D unclear. There are 16 residues in the CDR3. Trimming shortened V by 1 base and J by 8 bases, and 19 bases separated the two germline ends. Germline values: CDR1 SGHNT, CDR2 YYREEE (reference sequence). The CDR3 here is CASSLPASPGGDEQFF. CDR3 DNA sequence: TGTGCCAGCAGCTTGCCGGCGAGCCCAGGTGGCGATGAGCAGTTCTTC.

The chain recombines TRBV7-2 with TRBJ2-1; 8 nucleotides match TRBD2. This CDR3 is built from 16 residues. V was clipped by 4 bases and J by 6 bases; unmatched bases: 11. The germline V gene encodes CDR1 SGHTA and CDR2 FQGNSA. CDR3 protein: CASSSRAGAPSNEQFF. CDR3 coding DNA: TGTGCCAGCAGCTCTCGAGCGGGGGCCCCCAGCAATGAGCAGTTCTTC.

This chain links TRBV10-2 with TRBJ1-1, with D maybe TRBD1 (5 bases). The CDR3 extends over 12 amino acids. The germline CDR1 and CDR2 sequences are WSHSY and SAAADI. The V end was cut by 5 bases, the J end by 8 bases, with 12 bases between. The CDR3 sequence: CASSPGGVEAFF. Here the CDR3 DNA reads TGCGCCAGCAGTCCTGGGGGGGTAGAAGCTTTCTTT.

The V call is TRBV5-4, the J call TRBJ2-7, with 12 bases fitting TRBD2. Trimming took 2 bases from V and 2 from J; bases not matched to a gene: 5. Germline V gene data show CDR1 as SGHNT and CDR2 as YYREEE (reference sequence). CDR3 length: 16 residues. CDR3 sequence (DNA): TGTGCCAGCAGCTTCGGACTAGCGGGGCCCACCTACGAGCAGTACTTC. It codes for CASSFGLAGPTYEQYF.

The J gene is TRBJ2-1, the V gene TRBV27; TRBD1 aligns across 9 bases. There are 16 residues in the CDR3. With V trimmed by 4 bases and J by 1 base, 5 bases remained unmatched. Germline V CDR1 and CDR2: MNHEY, SMNVEV (reference sequence). This CDR3 is CASSSPGTGSYNEQFF. The CDR3 region has the DNA TGTGCCAGCAGTTCCCCCGGGACAGGGTCCTACAATGAGCAGTTCTTC.

The chain recombines TRBV7-2 with TRBJ2-7, with TRBD2 matching over 8 bases. The V segment lost 1 base and the J segment 1 base; nucleotides outside the gene matches: 6. CDR1 is SGHTA and CDR2 is FQGNSA in the germline V gene. This CDR3 spans 16 amino acids. CDR3 in amino acids: CASSLGAGVLSYEQYF. The CDR3, as DNA: TGTGCCAGCAGCTTAGGAGCGGGGGTTTTATCCTACGAGCAGTACTTC.

V gene TRBV4-1 combines with J gene TRBJ1-5, with D perhaps matching TRBD1 (5 bases). CDR3 length: 16 residues. The germline gives CDR1 MGHRA, CDR2 YSYEKL. V was cut by 0 bases and J by 4 bases, with 13 bases left in between. The DNA for the CDR3 is TGCGCCAGCAGCCAAGATGTGGGCAGGGTGAATCAGCCCCAGCATTTT. Translated, it gives CASSQDVGRVNQPQHF.